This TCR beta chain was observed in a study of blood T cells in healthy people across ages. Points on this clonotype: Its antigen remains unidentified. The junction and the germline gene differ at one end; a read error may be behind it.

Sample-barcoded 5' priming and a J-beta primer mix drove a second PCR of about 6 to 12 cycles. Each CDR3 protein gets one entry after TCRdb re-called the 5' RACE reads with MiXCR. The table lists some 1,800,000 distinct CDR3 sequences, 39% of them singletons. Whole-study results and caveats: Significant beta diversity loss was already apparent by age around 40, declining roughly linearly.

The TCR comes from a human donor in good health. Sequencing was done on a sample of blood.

The CDR3 DNA follows: TGTGCCGGCAGCAAAAGCGGGGTAATAGAGACCCAGTACTTC. It specifies CAGSKSGVIETQYF. This sequence joins TRBV5-1 and TRBJ2-5; 7 nucleotides agree with TRBD2. In germline, CDR1 is SGHRS, CDR2 YFSETQ. CDR3 size: 14 residues.